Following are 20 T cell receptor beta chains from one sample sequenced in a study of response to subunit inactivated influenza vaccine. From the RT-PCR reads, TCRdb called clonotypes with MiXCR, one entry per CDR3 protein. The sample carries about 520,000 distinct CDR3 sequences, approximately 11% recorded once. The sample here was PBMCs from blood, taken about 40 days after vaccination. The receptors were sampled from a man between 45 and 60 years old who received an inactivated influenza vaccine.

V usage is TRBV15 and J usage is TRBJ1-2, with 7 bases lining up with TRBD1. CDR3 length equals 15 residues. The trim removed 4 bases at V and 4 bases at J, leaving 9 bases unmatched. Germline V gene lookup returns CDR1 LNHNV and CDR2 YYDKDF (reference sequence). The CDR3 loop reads CATSINRGSSYGYTF. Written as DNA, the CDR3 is TGTGCCACCAGCATCAACAGGGGAAGTAGCTATGGCTACACCTTC.

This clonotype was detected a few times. The CDR3 protein is CAISESNSMNTQYF. CDR3 DNA sequence: TGTGCCATCAGTGAGTCAAACAGCATGAATACGCAGTATTTT. V and J are TRBV10-3 and TRBJ2-3; D gene unclear. The CDR3 totals 14 residues. Deletions cut 0 bases from V and 7 bases from J, with 11 bases between. Per germline, CDR1 ENHRY and CDR2 SYGVKD.

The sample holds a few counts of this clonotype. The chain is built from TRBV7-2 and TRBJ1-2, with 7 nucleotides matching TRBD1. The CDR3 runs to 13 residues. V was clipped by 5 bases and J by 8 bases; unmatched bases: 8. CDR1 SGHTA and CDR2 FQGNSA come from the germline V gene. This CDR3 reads CASSPQTGIGYTF. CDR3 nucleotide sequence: TGTGCCAGCAGCCCGCAGACAGGGATCGGCTACACCTTC.

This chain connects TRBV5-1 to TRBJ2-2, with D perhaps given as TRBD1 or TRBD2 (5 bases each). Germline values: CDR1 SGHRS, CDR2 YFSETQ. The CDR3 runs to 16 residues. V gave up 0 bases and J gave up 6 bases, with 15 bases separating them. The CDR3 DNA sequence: TGCGCCAGCAGCTTGGCCACGAGGGGCGGTCCCGGGGAGCTGTTTTTT. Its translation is CASSLATRGGPGELFF.

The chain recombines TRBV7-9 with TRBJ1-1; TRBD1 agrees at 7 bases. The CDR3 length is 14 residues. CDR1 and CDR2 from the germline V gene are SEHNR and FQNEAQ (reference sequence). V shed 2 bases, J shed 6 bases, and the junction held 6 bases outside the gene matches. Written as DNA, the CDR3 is TGTGCCAGCAGCTTATCACACCAGGGGGCTGAAGCTTTCTTT. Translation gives CASSLSHQGAEAFF.

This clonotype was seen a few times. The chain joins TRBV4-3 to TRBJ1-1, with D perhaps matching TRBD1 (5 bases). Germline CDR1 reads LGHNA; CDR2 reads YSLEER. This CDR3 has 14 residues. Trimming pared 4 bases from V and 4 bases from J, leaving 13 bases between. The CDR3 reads CASSPVGGSTEAFF. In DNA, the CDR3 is TGCGCCAGCAGCCCTGTTGGGGGGAGCACTGAAGCTTTCTTT.

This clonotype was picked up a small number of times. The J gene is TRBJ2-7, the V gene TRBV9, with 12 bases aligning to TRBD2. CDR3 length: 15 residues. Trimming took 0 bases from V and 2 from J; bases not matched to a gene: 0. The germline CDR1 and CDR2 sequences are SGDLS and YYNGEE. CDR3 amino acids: CASSVGTSGTYEQYF. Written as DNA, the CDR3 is TGTGCCAGCAGCGTAGGGACTAGCGGGACCTACGAGCAGTACTTC.

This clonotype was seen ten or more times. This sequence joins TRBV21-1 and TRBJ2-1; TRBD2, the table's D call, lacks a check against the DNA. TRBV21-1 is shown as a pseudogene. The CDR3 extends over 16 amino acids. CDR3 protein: CASSSLATELYNEQFF. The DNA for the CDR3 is TGTGCCAGCAGCAGCCTAGCGACAGAACTGTACAATGAGCAGTTCTTC.

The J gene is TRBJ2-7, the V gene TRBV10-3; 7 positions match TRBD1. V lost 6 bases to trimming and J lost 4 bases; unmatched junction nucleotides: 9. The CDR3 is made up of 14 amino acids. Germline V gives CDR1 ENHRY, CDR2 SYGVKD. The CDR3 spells CAISDYEQGYEQYF. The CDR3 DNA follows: TGTGCCATCAGCGATTACGAACAGGGGTACGAGCAGTACTTC.

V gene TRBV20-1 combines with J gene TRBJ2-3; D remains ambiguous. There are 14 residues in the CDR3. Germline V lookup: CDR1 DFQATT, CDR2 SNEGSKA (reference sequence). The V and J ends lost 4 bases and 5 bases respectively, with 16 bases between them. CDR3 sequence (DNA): TGCAGTGCTACCCCGGTATCAAAGAGAGATACGCAGTATTTT. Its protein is CSATPVSKRDTQYF.

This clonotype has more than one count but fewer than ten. The CDR3 is CASSPQGNKNIQYF. The CDR3 nucleotides read TGTGCCAGCAGTCCGCAGGGTAACAAAAACATTCAGTACTTC. The chain is built from TRBV27 and TRBJ2-4, with D possibly matching TRBD1 (5 bases). Germline loops: CDR1 MNHEY, CDR2 SMNVEV (reference sequence). With 5 bases removed from V and 3 bases from J, the gap between germline ends came to 11 bases. The length of the CDR3 is 14 residues.

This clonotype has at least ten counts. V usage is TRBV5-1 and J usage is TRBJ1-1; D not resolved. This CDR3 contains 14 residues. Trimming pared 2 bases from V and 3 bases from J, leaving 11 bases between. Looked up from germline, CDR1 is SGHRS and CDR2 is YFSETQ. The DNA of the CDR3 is TGCGCCAGCAGCTTAGGTGGGTCGGACACTGAAGCTTTCTTT. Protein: CASSLGGSDTEAFF. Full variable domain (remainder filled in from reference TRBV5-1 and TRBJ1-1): KAGVTQTPRYLIKTRGQQVTLSCSPISGHRSVSWYQQTPGQGLQFLFEYFSETQRNKGNFPGRFSGRQFSNSRSEMNVSTLELGDSALYLCASSLGGSDTEAFFGQGTRLTVV.

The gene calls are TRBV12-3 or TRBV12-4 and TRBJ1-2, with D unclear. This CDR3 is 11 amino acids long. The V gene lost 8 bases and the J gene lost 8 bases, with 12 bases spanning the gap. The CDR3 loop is CASGGIGGYTF. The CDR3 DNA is TGTGCCAGCGGAGGTATAGGGGGCTACACCTTC.

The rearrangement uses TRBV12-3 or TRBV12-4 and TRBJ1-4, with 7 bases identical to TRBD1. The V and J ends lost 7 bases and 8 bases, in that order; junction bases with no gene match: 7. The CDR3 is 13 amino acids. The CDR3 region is CASTSTGWEKLFF. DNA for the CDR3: TGTGCCAGCACTTCGACAGGGTGGGAAAAACTGTTTTTT.

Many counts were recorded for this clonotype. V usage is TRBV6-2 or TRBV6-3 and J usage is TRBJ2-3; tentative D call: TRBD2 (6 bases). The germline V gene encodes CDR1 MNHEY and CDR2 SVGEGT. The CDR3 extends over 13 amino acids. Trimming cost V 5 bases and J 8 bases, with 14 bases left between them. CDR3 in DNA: TGTGCCAGCAGTGCTGGACTAACGGGTACGCAGTATTTT. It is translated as CASSAGLTGTQYF.

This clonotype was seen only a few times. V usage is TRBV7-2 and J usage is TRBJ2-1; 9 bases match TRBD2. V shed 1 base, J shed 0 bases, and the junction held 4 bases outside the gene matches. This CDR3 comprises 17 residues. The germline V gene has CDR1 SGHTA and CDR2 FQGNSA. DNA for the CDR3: TGTGCCAGCAGCTTAGTGCTAGCGGGGAGCTCCTACAATGAGCAGTTCTTC. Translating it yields CASSLVLAGSSYNEQFF.

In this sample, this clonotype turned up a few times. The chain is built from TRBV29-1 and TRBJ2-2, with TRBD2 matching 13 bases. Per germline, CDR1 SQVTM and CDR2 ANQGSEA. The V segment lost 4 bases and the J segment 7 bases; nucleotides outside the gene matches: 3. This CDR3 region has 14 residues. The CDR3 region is CSVGRTSGGGELFF. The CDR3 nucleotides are TGCAGCGTTGGCAGGACTAGCGGGGGCGGGGAGCTGTTTTTT.

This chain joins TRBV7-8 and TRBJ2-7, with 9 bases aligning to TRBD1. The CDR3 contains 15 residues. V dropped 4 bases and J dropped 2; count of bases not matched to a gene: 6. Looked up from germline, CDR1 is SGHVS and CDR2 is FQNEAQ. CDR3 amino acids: CASSWRRTGAYEQYF. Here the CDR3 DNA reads TGTGCCAGCAGCTGGCGCCGGACAGGGGCCTACGAGCAGTACTTC.

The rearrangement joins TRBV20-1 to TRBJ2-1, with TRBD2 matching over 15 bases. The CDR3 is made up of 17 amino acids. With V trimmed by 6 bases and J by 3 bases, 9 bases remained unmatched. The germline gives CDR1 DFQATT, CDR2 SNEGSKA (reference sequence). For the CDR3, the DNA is TGCAGTGCCCCAGGAGGACTAGCGGGAGGGGTCTACAATGAGCAGTTCTTC. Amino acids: CSAPGGLAGGVYNEQFF.

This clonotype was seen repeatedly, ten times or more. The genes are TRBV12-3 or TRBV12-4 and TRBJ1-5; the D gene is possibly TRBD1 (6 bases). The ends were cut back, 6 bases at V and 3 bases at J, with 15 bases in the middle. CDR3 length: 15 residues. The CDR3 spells CASRQAQGDNQPQHF. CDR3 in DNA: TGTGCCAGCAGACAGGCACAGGGTGACAATCAGCCCCAGCATTTT.